The sequence of this T cell receptor (beta chain) was determined in a study of shared clonotypes between healthy human individuals. Here immunoSEQ multiplex PCR was the method, and the copy in TCRdb shows in-frame clones only, minus some. The table includes about a million clones, roughly 77% detected once. Those who donated were healthy HIV-negative adults, with no recent acute infections or vaccinations reported. Germline CDR1 SGHRS, CDR2 YFSETQ. The V end was cut by 0 bases, the J end by 0 bases, with 7 bases between. The CDR3 loop spans 16 amino acids. The sequenced sample consisted of memory CD4+ T cells from PBMCs. Documented subset: CD45RA-negative fraction. The receptor was isolated from a man aged 18 to 30 in good health. Some clones in this sample may be carry-over from other donors' samples. J is TRBJ2-6 and V is TRBV5-1; a weak D match, TRBD1 (5 bases). The CDR3 here is CASSLVQGSGANVLTF. CDR3 DNA sequence: TGCGCCAGCAGCTTGGTTCAGGGCTCTGGGGCCAACGTCCTGACTTTC. The entire variable domain, with the rest obtained from reference TRBV5-1 and TRBJ2-6, is as follows: KAGVTQTPRYLIKTRGQQVTLSCSPISGHRSVSWYQQTPGQGLQFLFEYFSETQRNKGNFPGRFSGRQFSNSRSEMNVSTLELGDSALYLCASSLVQGSGANVLTFGAGSRLTVL.